Ten or more counts support the clone carrying this TCR beta chain. The target antigen is unknown. These data originate in a study of T cell repertoires in cytomegalovirus infection. The overall study: Epitope selection comprised recently identified HLA-C-restricted CMV epitopes and well-studied HLA-B-restricted CMV epitopes. It was the public TCR beta signatures that indicated both CMV infection and matching HLA type.

The germline V gene encodes CDR1 LNHDA and CDR2 SQIVND (reference sequence). Trimming took off 7 bases at V and 4 bases at J, with 14 bases between the two ends. This CDR3 is built from 14 residues. MiXCR, run by TCRdb on the reads, gives a single entry per CDR3 protein. Altogether approximately 770,000 distinct CDR3 sequences are present, just under 30% being singletons, with the ten largest covering around 13%. Broader study findings: Across the ex vivo response, the dominant clonotypes were HLA-C-restricted CMV-specific TCR beta clonotypes. The cumulative frequency of public TCR beta families distinguished individuals who carried CMV together with the relevant HLA.

This receptor was taken from a human donor in good health (CMV status not recorded). Some clones in this sample may be carry-over from other donors' samples. The J gene is TRBJ1-5, the V gene TRBV19, with D maybe TRBD1 (5 bases). The sequenced sample was cultured CD8+ T cells from PBMCs, obtained from culture after CMV antigen stimulation. CDR3 protein: CASITNGGNQPQHF. The CDR3 region has the DNA TGTGCCAGTATTACAAATGGGGGGAATCAGCCCCAGCATTTT.